These 32 T cell receptor beta chains were sequenced from one sample in a study of T cell changes during pregnancy in multiple sclerosis. Assay used: immunoSEQ multiplex PCR; TCRdb lists only in-frame clones, some missing. The table includes about 30,000 clones, roughly 91% detected once. The sequencing here drew on CD4+ T cells from peripheral blood mononuclear cells, taken after pregnancy. The receptors were sampled from a female donor with multiple sclerosis, enrolled in a pregnancy study.

The CDR3 loop is CASSLTRRQYF. The CDR3 DNA sequence: TGTGCCAGCAGCTTAACACGTCGGCAGTACTTC. This sequence joins TRBV5-8 and TRBJ2-7; D not certain. The CDR3 covers 11 residues. Trimming pared 2 bases from V and 9 bases from J, leaving 9 bases between. Germline V gene data show CDR1 as SGHTS and CDR2 as YDEGEE.

The rearrangement joins TRBV7-9 to TRBJ1-3; tentatively, D is TRBD1 (5 bases). The V gene lost 4 bases and the J gene lost 0 bases, with 10 bases spanning the gap. In germline, CDR1 is SEHNR, CDR2 FQNEAQ (reference sequence). The CDR3 length is 15 residues. CDR3 loop: CASSSRGSSGNTIYF. The CDR3 DNA follows: TGTGCCAGCAGCTCCCGGGGGAGCTCTGGAAACACCATATATTTT.

The chain uses TRBV5-1 and TRBJ2-2; tentative D call: TRBD2 (7 bases). Trimming took off 0 bases at V and 3 bases at J, with 12 bases between the two ends. This CDR3 has 16 amino acids. Germline V CDR1 and CDR2: SGHRS, YFSETQ. This CDR3 is CASSLDGGPYTGELFF. The CDR3 nucleotides are TGCGCCAGCAGCTTGGACGGGGGGCCGTACACCGGGGAGCTGTTTTTT.

This clone is a singleton in its sample. J is TRBJ1-1 and V is TRBV30; D is unclear. V shed 0 bases and J shed 3 bases, with 8 bases lying between them. The CDR3 runs to 13 residues. Germline V CDR1 and CDR2: GTSNPN, SVGIG (reference sequence). The CDR3 spells CAWSVQEDTEAFF. The DNA of the CDR3 is TGTGCCTGGAGTGTACAAGAGGACACTGAAGCTTTCTTT.

This clone was found once. DNA of the CDR3: TGTGCCAGTAGTATATCCTATAGCGGGAGTCCGTCTCAGTACTTC. Residues: CASSISYSGSPSQYF. The chain is built from TRBV19 and TRBJ2-5; 9 bases align to TRBD2. Germline V gene sequence: CDR1 LNHDA, CDR2 SQIVND (reference sequence). The trim removed 2 bases at V and 11 bases at J, leaving 12 bases unmatched. The CDR3 totals 15 residues.

This rearrangement joins TRBV5-5 to TRBJ1-4; D not resolved. There are 14 residues in the CDR3. The germline V and J ends were trimmed by 1 base and 1 base, with 5 bases remaining between them. Germline V lookup: CDR1 SGHKS, CDR2 YYEKEE (reference sequence). CDR3 sequence: CASSLSGTNEKLFF. In DNA form, the CDR3 reads TGTGCCAGCAGCTTGTCAGGAACTAATGAAAAACTGTTTTTT. Supplemented by reference TRBV5-5 and TRBJ1-4, the full variable domain reads DAGVTQSPTHLIKTRGQQVTLRCSPISGHKSVSWYQQVLGQGPQFIFQYYEKEERGRGNFPDRFSARQFPNYSSELNVNALLLGDSALYLCASSLSGTNEKLFFGSGTQLSVL.

The genes are TRBV19 and TRBJ2-1, with D uncertain. The CDR3 covers 16 residues. Germline CDR1 and CDR2: LNHDA and SQIVND (reference sequence). V lost 6 bases and J lost 5, with 20 bases in between. The CDR3 sequence: CASSPSTSRSNNEQFF. The DNA of the CDR3 is TGTGCCAGTAGCCCCTCAACCAGTCGGAGTAACAATGAGCAGTTCTTC.

The chain joins TRBV19 to TRBJ2-1, with TRBD2 matching 12 bases. The CDR3 sequence is 15 residues long. Looked up from germline, CDR1 is LNHDA and CDR2 is SQIVND (reference sequence). V lost 6 bases and J lost 6; bases outside the gene matches: 6. CDR3 region: CASSRLAGVPNEQFF. The CDR3 DNA sequence: TGTGCCAGTAGCAGACTAGCGGGAGTACCCAATGAGCAGTTCTTC.

The chain couples TRBV2 to TRBJ2-1; D is unresolved. Germline-derived CDR1 and CDR2 are SNHLY and FYNNEI. The CDR3 has 11 amino acids. V lost 4 bases to trimming and J lost 7 bases, with 5 bases between them. CDR3 nucleotides: TGTGCCAGCAGTGCTTATAATGAGCAGTTCTTC. Protein sequence: CASSAYNEQFF.

The V and J genes are TRBV11-3 and TRBJ2-3, with D possibly matching TRBD2 (5 bases). Between the trimmed V and J ends, which lost 2 bases and 1 base, there was a span of 13 bases. The germline V gene encodes CDR1 SGHNT and CDR2 YENEEA. The CDR3 is made up of 16 amino acids. The DNA for the CDR3 is TGTGCCAGCAGCTTAAGGGCTAGCTCGGGCACAGATACGCAGTATTTT. The encoded protein is CASSLRASSGTDTQYF.

The genes are TRBV27 and TRBJ2-1, with 10 bases lining up with TRBD2. CDR1 and CDR2 (germline): MNHEY, SMNVEV (reference sequence). The CDR3 extends over 15 amino acids. V gave up 4 bases and J gave up 7 bases; unmatched junction bases: 7. Written as DNA, the CDR3 is TGTGCCAGCAGTTGGGCTAGCGGGGGTAGGAATGAGCAGTTCTTC. Encoded protein: CASSWASGGRNEQFF.

The CDR3 DNA sequence: TGTGCCTGGAGTTTGGCCGGGGGAAAACTGTTTTTT. Translated: CAWSLAGGKLFF. The chain links TRBV30 to TRBJ1-4; D is possibly TRBD1 (5 bases). CDR1 is GTSNPN and CDR2 is SVGIG in the germline V gene (reference sequence). This CDR3 comprises 12 residues. V dropped 2 bases and J dropped 10 bases, with 11 bases sitting between them.

The chain is built from TRBV7-3 and TRBJ2-3, with 11 bases that match TRBD2. Losses at the gene ends were 5 bases for V and 2 bases for J; bases not matched to a gene: 6. The germline CDR1 and CDR2 sequences are SGHTA and FQGTGA. This CDR3 region has 16 residues. As DNA, the CDR3 is TGTGCCAGCAGCCGTACTAGCGGGGGATCCACAGATACGCAGTATTTT. It codes for CASSRTSGGSTDTQYF.

The CDR3 protein is CASSPRAYNEQFF. As DNA, the CDR3 is TGTGCCAGCAGCCCTAGAGCGTACAATGAGCAGTTCTTC. The V and J genes are TRBV13 and TRBJ2-1; no firm D call. The CDR3 is made up of 13 amino acids. CDR1 PRHDT and CDR2 FYEKMQ come from the germline V gene (reference sequence). Trimming stripped 5 bases from V and 4 bases from J, with 9 bases between.

This clone was counted once. The J gene is TRBJ1-1, the V gene TRBV5-1, with a weak D call TRBD1 (6 bases). Germline V gene sequence: CDR1 SGHRS, CDR2 YFSETQ. This CDR3 spans 14 amino acids. Trimming removed 1 base from V and 11 bases from J, with 18 bases in between. CDR3: CASSLTLEQGAAFF. CDR3 DNA: TGCGCCAGCAGCTTGACGTTGGAACAGGGCGCTGCTTTCTTT.

This chain joins TRBV2 and TRBJ2-3, with 9 bases that match TRBD2. After removal of 5 bases from V and 2 bases from J, the junction contained 5 bases not matched to a gene. CDR1 and CDR2 from the germline V gene are SNHLY and FYNNEI. The CDR3 is 15 residues long. Written as DNA, the CDR3 is TGTGCCAGCAGTTACCAGCGGGAGGCCACAGATACGCAGTATTTT. Its translation: CASSYQREATDTQYF.

Here the CDR3 DNA reads TGTGCCAGCCGCTACAGGGTCATCTCTGAAGCTTTCTTT. Its translation is CASRYRVISEAFF. The chain joins TRBV11-2 to TRBJ1-1; the D gene is possibly TRBD1 (6 bases). Germline V gene data show CDR1 as SGHAT and CDR2 as FQNNGV. The V end was cut by 8 bases, the J end by 6 bases, with 16 bases between. The CDR3 extends over 13 amino acids.

The chain couples TRBV30 to TRBJ1-1; 7 nucleotides align to TRBD1. Germline CDR1 GTSNPN, CDR2 SVGIG (reference sequence). V lost 4 bases, J lost 3 bases, and 5 bases stayed unmatched. The CDR3 extends over 13 amino acids. For the CDR3, the DNA is TGTGCCTGGACTCGACAGGGTTACACTGAAGCTTTCTTT. Protein sequence: CAWTRQGYTEAFF. Combining the CDR3 with reference TRBV30 and TRBJ1-1 gives the whole variable domain SQTIHQWPATLVQPVGSPLSLECTVEGTSNPNLYWYRQAAGRGLQLLFYSVGIGQISSEVPQNLSASRPQDRQFILSSKKLLLSDSGFYLCAWTRQGYTEAFFGQGTRLTVV.

This chain joins TRBV27 and TRBJ2-3, with D uncertain. Germline-derived CDR1 and CDR2 are MNHEY and SMNVEV (reference sequence). V shed 7 bases and J shed 5 bases, with 4 bases lying between them. The CDR3 runs 10 residues. The CDR3 loop reads CASNQDTQYF. CDR3 nucleotide sequence: TGTGCCAGCAATCAAGATACGCAGTATTTT.

V is TRBV11-1 and J is TRBJ2-7; 10 nucleotides agree with TRBD2. V dropped 5 bases and J dropped 0; count of bases not matched to a gene: 13. Germline V gene sequence: CDR1 SGHAT, CDR2 FQDESV (reference sequence). The CDR3 extends over 18 amino acids. DNA of the CDR3: TGTGCCAGCAGCCCTCGATGGGCTAGCGGGAGTGCCTCCTACGAGCAGTACTTC. This encodes CASSPRWASGSASYEQYF.

This rearrangement joins TRBV5-4 to TRBJ2-3; possibly TRBD1 for D (6 bases). The germline V and J ends were trimmed by 4 bases and 1 base, with 19 bases remaining between them. Germline V gene lookup returns CDR1 SGHNT and CDR2 YYREEE (reference sequence). The CDR3 covers 17 residues. The CDR3 DNA sequence: TGTGCCAGCAGCCCTGGGGGCGCGGTAGGGGGCACAGATACGCAGTATTTT. Translated: CASSPGGAVGGTDTQYF.

The rearrangement joins TRBV28 to TRBJ2-1; 9 nucleotides line up with TRBD1. V shed 5 bases and J 9 bases; nucleotides not matched to a gene: 14. The CDR3 runs 16 residues. Germline V lookup: CDR1 MDHEN, CDR2 SYDVKM. CDR3 coding DNA: TGTGCCAGCAGTCCACCAGGGACAGGGTATTTCAGTGAGCAGTTCTTC. The encoded protein is CASSPPGTGYFSEQFF. The full variable domain, in which reference TRBV28 and TRBJ2-1 provide the parts outside the CDR3, is DVKVTQSSRYLVKRTGEKVFLECVQDMDHENMFWYRQDPGLGLRLIYFSYDVKMKEKGDIPEGYSVSREKKERFSLILESASTNQTSMYLCASSPPGTGYFSEQFFGPGTRLTVL.

The chain couples TRBV7-9 to TRBJ1-4, with a weak D call TRBD1 (5 bases). CDR1 is SEHNR and CDR2 is FQNEAQ in the germline V gene (reference sequence). There are 16 residues in the CDR3. V lost 1 base, J lost 8 bases, and 17 bases lay in between. The CDR3 sequence is CASSLGFRGLEEKLFF. Here the CDR3 DNA reads TGTGCCAGCAGCTTAGGATTTAGGGGCTTAGAGGAAAAACTGTTTTTT.

The chain couples TRBV5-6 to TRBJ2-1; D may be TRBD1 (5 bases). V was cut by 0 bases and J by 0 bases, with 10 bases left in between. The CDR3 covers 16 residues. CDR1 is SGHDT and CDR2 is YYEEEE in the germline V gene. The DNA for the CDR3 is TGTGCCAGCAGCTTGGAACAGGTCAGCTCCTACAATGAGCAGTTCTTC. This translates into CASSLEQVSSYNEQFF.

The V call is TRBV6-5, the J call TRBJ2-7, with a tentative D call TRBD1 (5 bases). V lost 6 bases to trimming and J lost 0 bases, with 9 bases between them. This CDR3 contains 13 residues. The V gene's germline CDR1 is MNHEY and CDR2 SVGAGI. This chain's CDR3 is CASSPDTSYEQYF. CDR3 nucleotides: TGTGCCAGCAGCCCGGACACCTCCTACGAGCAGTACTTC.

A single count supports this clone. The V and J genes are TRBV7-2 and TRBJ2-2, with D uncertain. Germline CDR1 SGHTA, CDR2 FQGNSA. V shed 2 bases and J shed 1 base, with 5 bases lying between them. The CDR3 covers 14 residues. This CDR3 is CASSLSQNTGELFF. CDR3 nucleotides: TGTGCCAGCAGCTTATCCCAGAACACCGGGGAGCTGTTTTTT.

The V gene is TRBV2, the J gene TRBJ2-7, with D possibly being TRBD1 (6 bases). CDR1 and CDR2 from the germline V gene are SNHLY and FYNNEI. The CDR3 is 13 amino acids. The CDR3 bases are TGTGCAGTGGGGCAGGGGACCTCCTACGAGCAGTACTTC. The encoded protein is CAVGQGTSYEQYF.

The chain recombines TRBV27 with TRBJ1-4; 8 nucleotides align to TRBD1. The CDR3 is 16 amino acids. V lost 5 bases, J lost 5 bases, and 10 bases stayed unmatched. CDR1 and CDR2 from the germline V gene are MNHEY and SMNVEV (reference sequence). The CDR3 reads CASSPQGARVNEKLFF. Written as DNA, the CDR3 is TGTGCCAGCAGTCCTCAGGGGGCGCGAGTCAATGAAAAACTGTTTTTT.

The rearrangement joins TRBV25-1 to TRBJ1-2; 11 nucleotides match TRBD1. J was trimmed by 8 bases and V by 4 bases; bases with no gene match: 9. Germline lookup yields CDR1 MGHDK and CDR2 SYGVNS. The CDR3 has 15 amino acids. The CDR3 region is CASSAGGQGGGGYTF. CDR3 nucleotide sequence: TGTGCCAGCAGTGCAGGGGGACAGGGGGGTGGCGGCTACACCTTC.

The genes are TRBV6-5 and TRBJ1-3, with 10 bases aligning to TRBD1. J gave up 8 bases and V 0 bases, and 4 bases lay outside the gene matches. CDR1 is MNHEY and CDR2 is SVGAGI in the germline V gene. The CDR3 length is 15 residues. CDR3 sequence reads: CASSYSTGGEDTIYF. DNA for the CDR3: TGTGCCAGCAGTTACTCGACAGGGGGCGAGGACACCATATATTTT.

The V call is TRBV4-3, the J call TRBJ2-2; tentatively, D is TRBD1 (6 bases). The CDR3 is made up of 15 amino acids. The V and J ends lost 1 base and 7 bases respectively, with 13 bases between them. Germline CDR1 LGHNA, CDR2 YSLEER. The CDR3 DNA reads TGCGCCAGCAGCCAAGGTCACAGGGCGGACGGGGAGCTGTTTTTT. This sequence encodes CASSQGHRADGELFF.

This chain uses TRBV5-4 with TRBJ2-2, with TRBD1 matching 8 bases. The J segment lost 6 bases and the V segment lost 4 bases, leaving 8 bases of the junction unmatched. Per germline, CDR1 SGHNT and CDR2 YYREEE (reference sequence). CDR3 size: 15 residues. CDR3 in amino acids: CASSPANRGAGELFF. Here the CDR3 DNA reads TGTGCCAGCAGCCCGGCGAACAGGGGGGCCGGGGAGCTGTTTTTT.